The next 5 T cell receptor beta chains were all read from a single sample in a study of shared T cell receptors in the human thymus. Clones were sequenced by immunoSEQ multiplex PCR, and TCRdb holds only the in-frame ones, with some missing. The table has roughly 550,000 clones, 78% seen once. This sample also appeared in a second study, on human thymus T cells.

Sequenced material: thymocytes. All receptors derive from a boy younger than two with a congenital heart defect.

The CDR3 region has the DNA TGTGCCAGTAGTCCGGGACTAGCAACCACCCAGGAGACCCAGTACTTC. Translation gives CASSPGLATTQETQYF. This chain links TRBV19 with TRBJ2-5; 9 bases fit TRBD2. Per germline, CDR1 LNHDA and CDR2 SQIVND (reference sequence). The CDR3 length is 16 residues. Trimming removed 5 bases from V and 5 bases from J; junction bases left unmatched: 12. The complete variable domain, with remaining parts taken from reference TRBV19 and TRBJ2-5, reads DGGITQSPKYLFRKEGQNVTLSCEQNLNHDAMYWYRQDPGQGLRLIYYSQIVNDFQKGDIAEGYSVSREKKESFPLTVTSAQKNPTAFYLCASSPGLATTQETQYFGPGTRLLVL.

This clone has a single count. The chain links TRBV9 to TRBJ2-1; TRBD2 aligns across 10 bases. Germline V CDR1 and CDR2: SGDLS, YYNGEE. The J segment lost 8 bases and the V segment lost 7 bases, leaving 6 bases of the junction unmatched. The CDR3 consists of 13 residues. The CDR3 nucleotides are TGTGCCAGCGGGGGACTAGCGCGGCATGAGCAGTTCTTC. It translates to CASGGLARHEQFF.

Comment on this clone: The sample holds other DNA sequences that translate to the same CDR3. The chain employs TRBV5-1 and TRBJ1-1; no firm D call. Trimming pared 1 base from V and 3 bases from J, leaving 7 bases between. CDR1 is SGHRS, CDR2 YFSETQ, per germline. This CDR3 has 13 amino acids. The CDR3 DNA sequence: TGCGCCAGCAGCTTGCCCCGGGACACTGAAGCTTTCTTT. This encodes CASSLPRDTEAFF.

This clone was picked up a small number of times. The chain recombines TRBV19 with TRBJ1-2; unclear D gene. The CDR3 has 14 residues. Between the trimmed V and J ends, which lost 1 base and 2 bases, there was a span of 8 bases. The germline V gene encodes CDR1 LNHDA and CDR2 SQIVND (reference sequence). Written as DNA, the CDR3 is TGTGCCAGTAGTATAGCCGGGAGGAACTATGGCTACACCTTC. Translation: CASSIAGRNYGYTF.

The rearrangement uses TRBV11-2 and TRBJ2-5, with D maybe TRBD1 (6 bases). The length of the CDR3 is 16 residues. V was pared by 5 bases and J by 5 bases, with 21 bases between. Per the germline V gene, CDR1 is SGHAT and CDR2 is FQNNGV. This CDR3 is CASSLSSRRGTETQYF. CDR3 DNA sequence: TGTGCCAGCAGCCTCTCTTCCCGCAGGGGCACGGAGACCCAGTACTTC. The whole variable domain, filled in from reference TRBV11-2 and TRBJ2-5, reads EAGVAQSPRYKIIEKRQSVAFWCNPISGHATLYWYQQILGQGPKLLIQFQNNGVVDDSQLPKDRFSAERLKGVDSTLKIQPAKLEDSAVYLCASSLSSRRGTETQYFGPGTRLLVL.